This passage covers 27 T cell receptor beta chains from one sample sequenced in a study of blood T cell repertoires in COVID-19. Libraries were prepared by immunoSEQ multiplex PCR; TCRdb keeps only in-frame clonotypes and omits some of them. Of about 440,000 clones in the sample, approximately 90% were seen once. The sample consisted of peripheral blood. Receptors originate from a woman in her twenties or thirties with acute or convalescent COVID-19.

The J gene is TRBJ1-3, the V gene TRBV24-1; 10 bases map to TRBD1. The CDR3 covers 15 residues. After removal of 3 bases from V and 7 bases from J, the junction contained 5 bases not matched to a gene. Germline V gene sequence: CDR1 KGHDR, CDR2 SFDVKD. The CDR3 spells CATSDPRTGGNTIYF. The CDR3 DNA reads TGTGCCACCAGTGATCCGCGGACAGGGGGGAACACCATATATTTT.

This clone has just one count. The chain links TRBV5-4 to TRBJ2-7; no reliable D call. CDR1 is SGHNT, CDR2 YYREEE, per germline (reference sequence). Trimming removed 0 bases at V and 2 bases at J, with 9 bases between. CDR3 size: 14 residues. Here the CDR3 reads CASSLAGVTYEQYF. In DNA, the CDR3 is TGTGCCAGCAGCTTGGCGGGTGTTACCTACGAGCAGTACTTC.

On this clone: Distinct nucleotide sequences in the sample also encode this CDR3. The rearrangement joins TRBV19 to TRBJ2-3; 12 nucleotides agree with TRBD2. This CDR3 contains 14 residues. Trimming removed 4 bases from V and 6 bases from J; junction bases left unmatched: 2. Germline CDR1 is LNHDA and CDR2 is SQIVND (reference sequence). This chain's CDR3 is CASSTSGGADTQYF. In nucleotides, the CDR3 is TGTGCCAGTAGTACTAGCGGGGGGGCCGATACGCAGTATTTT.

The chain couples TRBV27 to TRBJ2-5; D is undetermined. V was pared by 6 bases and J by 5 bases, with 13 bases between. This CDR3 contains 13 residues. The germline gives CDR1 MNHEY, CDR2 SMNVEV (reference sequence). Here the CDR3 reads CASRSGGSETQYF. The CDR3 coding sequence is TGTGCCAGCAGGAGTGGTGGTTCGGAGACCCAGTACTTC.

The chain couples TRBV18 to TRBJ2-5; D gene unclear. The V gene lost 0 bases and the J gene lost 4 bases, with 3 bases spanning the gap. This CDR3 contains 12 residues. Germline CDR1 and CDR2: KGHSH and LQKENI. CDR3 DNA: TGTGCCAGCTCACCACCGCGAGAGACCCAGTACTTC. This encodes CASSPPRETQYF.

CDR3 bases: TGTGCCAGCAGAGGGGGGGTTACCGAGCAGTACTTC. Amino acid sequence: CASRGGVTEQYF. The genes are TRBV2 and TRBJ2-7, with D perhaps matching TRBD2 (7 bases). Trimming took 6 bases from V and 6 from J, leaving 12 bases between them. Germline loops: CDR1 SNHLY, CDR2 FYNNEI. The CDR3 is made up of 12 amino acids.

V usage is TRBV18 and J usage is TRBJ2-2, with D perhaps matching TRBD1 (6 bases). Germline CDR1 is KGHSH and CDR2 is LQKENI. The CDR3 loop spans 17 amino acids. With 3 bases removed from V and 0 bases from J, the gap between germline ends came to 14 bases. CDR3 nucleotide sequence: TGTGCCAGCTCACCTAGCAGGGGCCCATCGAACACCGGGGAGCTGTTTTTT. Its translation is CASSPSRGPSNTGELFF.

A few counts support this clone. This chain joins TRBV30 and TRBJ1-1; D may be TRBD1 (5 bases). The germline V and J ends were trimmed by 7 bases and 2 bases, with 14 bases remaining between them. From germline, CDR1 is GTSNPN and CDR2 SVGIG (reference sequence). This CDR3 region has 13 residues. CDR3: CASIKQVNTEAFF. The CDR3 DNA reads as TGTGCCTCTATTAAACAGGTAAACACTGAAGCTTTCTTT.

This chain connects TRBV24-1 to TRBJ2-5; a weak D match, TRBD1 (6 bases). Per germline, CDR1 KGHDR and CDR2 SFDVKD. This CDR3 has 15 amino acids. V lost 4 bases to trimming and J lost 0 bases, with 11 bases between them. The CDR3 DNA reads as TGTGCCACCAGTGACCGGACAGAATACCAAGAGACCCAGTACTTC. This sequence encodes CATSDRTEYQETQYF.

The sample holds one count of this clone. This chain connects TRBV7-2 to TRBJ2-3, with D possibly matching TRBD2 (6 bases). The germline gives CDR1 SGHTA, CDR2 FQGNSA. V lost 0 bases and J lost 5, with 12 bases in between. There are 15 residues in the CDR3. CDR3 nucleotides: TGTGCCAGCAGCTTAGCTCGCGGGGTGGTAGATACGCAGTATTTT. Translating gives CASSLARGVVDTQYF.

V gene TRBV30 combines with J gene TRBJ1-2; 8 bases map to TRBD1. Germline CDR1 reads GTSNPN; CDR2 reads SVGIG (reference sequence). Trimming at V came to 5 bases and at J to 6 bases, leaving 8 bases not matched to a gene. The CDR3 extends over 13 amino acids. The CDR3 spells CAWGRQGRNGYTF. The CDR3, as DNA: TGTGCCTGGGGCCGACAGGGGCGGAATGGCTACACCTTC.

This rearrangement joins TRBV30 to TRBJ2-2; TRBD1 is a possible D gene (5 bases). CDR3 length: 13 amino acids. The V and J ends lost 3 bases and 3 bases respectively, with 8 bases between them. Germline V lookup: CDR1 GTSNPN, CDR2 SVGIG (reference sequence). CDR3 region: CAWSQQDTGELFF. DNA for the CDR3: TGTGCCTGGAGCCAACAGGACACCGGGGAGCTGTTTTTT.

The chain carries TRBV7-6 and TRBJ2-3; maybe TRBD1 (5 bases). The CDR3 runs 14 residues. V lost 0 bases, J lost 4 bases, and 8 bases lay in between. Germline V gives CDR1 SGHVS, CDR2 FNYEAQ. CDR3 region: CASSLARGADTQYF. The CDR3 DNA follows: TGTGCCAGCAGCTTAGCTAGGGGTGCAGATACGCAGTATTTT.

The rearrangement uses TRBV4-2 and TRBJ2-7, with D hard to call. In germline, CDR1 is LGHNA, CDR2 YNFKEQ. CDR3 length: 12 amino acids. The V and J ends lost 0 bases and 7 bases respectively, with 7 bases between them. The CDR3 DNA sequence: TGTGCCAGCAGCCAAGACCGTCGGGAGCAGTACTTC. The encoded protein is CASSQDRREQYF.

This chain links TRBV9 with TRBJ1-2; unclear D gene. Germline loops: CDR1 SGDLS, CDR2 YYNGEE. CDR3 size: 14 residues. V lost 0 bases and J 4 bases, leaving 10 bases between the germline ends. CDR3 sequence reads: CASSVAQESYGYTF. In DNA form, the CDR3 reads TGTGCCAGCAGCGTAGCCCAGGAAAGCTATGGCTACACCTTC.

DNA for the CDR3: TGCGCCAGCAGTGGTAAGGGACTAGCGGTATACGAGCAGTACTTC. It translates to CASSGKGLAVYEQYF. V is TRBV10-1 and J is TRBJ2-7; the match to TRBD2 covers 11 bases. J lost 4 bases, V lost 4 bases, and 6 bases had no gene match. CDR3 size: 15 residues. Germline values: CDR1 WNHNN, CDR2 SYGVQD (reference sequence).

The chain has TRBV5-1 and TRBJ2-2; D remains unclear. Germline CDR1 is SGHRS and CDR2 is YFSETQ. The V and J ends lost 1 base and 3 bases respectively, with 4 bases between them. CDR3 size: 13 residues. CDR3 DNA sequence: TGCGCCAGCAGCTTGTATGACACCGGGGAGCTGTTTTTT. It translates to CASSLYDTGELFF.

This chain uses TRBV7-6 with TRBJ2-7; 8 bases are shared with TRBD2. Germline V CDR1 and CDR2: SGHVS, FNYEAQ. The V and J ends lost 11 bases and 5 bases, in that order; junction bases with no gene match: 11. This CDR3 spans 13 amino acids. Written as DNA, the CDR3 is TGTGCCTCCCGGCGGGGGGCTTTTGACGAGCAGTACTTC. Protein: CASRRGAFDEQYF.

The genes are TRBV3-1 (or the pseudogene TRBV3-2) and TRBJ2-5, with D perhaps TRBD2 (5 bases). This CDR3 spans 15 amino acids. Deletions cut 5 bases from V and 1 base from J, with 14 bases between. From germline, CDR1 is LGHDT and CDR2 YNNKEL (reference sequence). The CDR3: CASSSRGRIQETQYF. The CDR3 region has the DNA TGTGCCAGCAGCTCTCGGGGTCGGATCCAAGAGACCCAGTACTTC.

This rearrangement joins TRBV9 to TRBJ2-2, with TRBD1 identical over 8 bases. Germline CDR1 reads SGDLS; CDR2 reads YYNGEE. The CDR3 is 15 amino acids. The V gene end was trimmed by 0 bases and the J gene end by 3 bases; junction bases not matched to a gene: 1. CDR3 protein: CASSVVDRDTGELFF. The CDR3 coding sequence is TGTGCCAGCAGCGTAGTGGACAGGGACACCGGGGAGCTGTTTTTT.

V usage is TRBV20-1 and J usage is TRBJ2-1; unclear D gene. Germline values: CDR1 DFQATT, CDR2 SNEGSKA (reference sequence). The CDR3 totals 11 residues. The CDR3 DNA follows: TGCAGCTCTTCCTCCTACAATGAGCAGTTCTTC. Protein sequence: CSSSSYNEQFF.

This clone has more than one count but fewer than ten. The chain recombines TRBV6-6 with TRBJ1-5; a possible D gene is TRBD1 (6 bases). The CDR3 has 13 amino acids. Germline CDR1 and CDR2: MNHNY and SVGAGI (reference sequence). Trimming stripped 6 bases from V and 1 base from J, with 7 bases between. CDR3 DNA sequence: TGTGCCAGCAGGGGGGCGAGCAATCAGCCCCAGCATTTT. Amino acid sequence: CASRGASNQPQHF.

The chain carries TRBV5-6 and TRBJ2-7, with 10 bases that match TRBD2. CDR1 is SGHDT, CDR2 YYEEEE, per germline. This CDR3 has 14 amino acids. V gave up 4 bases and J gave up 4 bases; unmatched junction bases: 5. The CDR3 DNA sequence: TGTGCCAGCAGCGCCGGGACTAGCGATTACGAGCAGTACTTC. Protein product: CASSAGTSDYEQYF. Full variable domain (rest looked up from reference TRBV5-6 and TRBJ2-7): DAGVTQSPTHLIKTRGQQVTLRCSPKSGHDTVSWYQQALGQGPQFIFQYYEEEERQRGNFPDRFSGHQFPNYSSELNVNALLLGDSALYLCASSAGTSDYEQYFGPGTRLTVT.

The CDR3 spells CASSERVGSAFF. In nucleotides, the CDR3 is TGTGCCAGCAGTGAAAGGGTGGGGAGTGCTTTCTTT. The chain employs TRBV2 and TRBJ1-1; no clear D gene. Per the germline V gene, CDR1 is SNHLY and CDR2 is FYNNEI. The germline V and J ends were trimmed by 2 bases and 11 bases, with 12 bases remaining between them. The CDR3 totals 12 residues.

There are a few counts of this clone. The chain employs TRBV7-2 and TRBJ1-5; tentatively, D is TRBD1 (5 bases). The V and J ends lost 0 bases and 5 bases respectively, with 5 bases between them. Germline CDR1 SGHTA, CDR2 FQGNSA. This CDR3 comprises 13 residues. CDR3 sequence (DNA): TGTGCCAGCAGCTTAGCCAGGGATCAGCCCCAGCATTTT. This sequence encodes CASSLARDQPQHF.

V usage is TRBV24-1 and J usage is TRBJ2-6, with D possibly matching TRBD1 (5 bases). CDR1 and CDR2 (germline): KGHDR, SFDVKD. Trimming pared 3 bases from V and 4 bases from J, leaving 12 bases between. The CDR3 contains 16 residues. For the CDR3, the DNA is TGTGCCACCAGTGATCCCGCCGGACAAGGGGCCAACGTCCTGACTTTC. Its protein is CATSDPAGQGANVLTF.

The chain employs TRBV5-1 and TRBJ2-3, with D possibly TRBD1 on 5 matching bases. CDR3 length: 16 residues. Per the germline V gene, CDR1 is SGHRS and CDR2 is YFSETQ. V lost 3 bases, J lost 0 bases, and 14 bases lay in between. CDR3 nucleotide sequence: TGCGCCAGCAGCTCCCCTCCGACAGCTAGCACAGATACGCAGTATTTT. Translated: CASSSPPTASTDTQYF. Combining the CDR3 with reference TRBV5-1 and TRBJ2-3 gives the whole variable domain KAGVTQTPRYLIKTRGQQVTLSCSPISGHRSVSWYQQTPGQGLQFLFEYFSETQRNKGNFPGRFSGRQFSNSRSEMNVSTLELGDSALYLCASSSPPTASTDTQYFGPGTRLTVL.